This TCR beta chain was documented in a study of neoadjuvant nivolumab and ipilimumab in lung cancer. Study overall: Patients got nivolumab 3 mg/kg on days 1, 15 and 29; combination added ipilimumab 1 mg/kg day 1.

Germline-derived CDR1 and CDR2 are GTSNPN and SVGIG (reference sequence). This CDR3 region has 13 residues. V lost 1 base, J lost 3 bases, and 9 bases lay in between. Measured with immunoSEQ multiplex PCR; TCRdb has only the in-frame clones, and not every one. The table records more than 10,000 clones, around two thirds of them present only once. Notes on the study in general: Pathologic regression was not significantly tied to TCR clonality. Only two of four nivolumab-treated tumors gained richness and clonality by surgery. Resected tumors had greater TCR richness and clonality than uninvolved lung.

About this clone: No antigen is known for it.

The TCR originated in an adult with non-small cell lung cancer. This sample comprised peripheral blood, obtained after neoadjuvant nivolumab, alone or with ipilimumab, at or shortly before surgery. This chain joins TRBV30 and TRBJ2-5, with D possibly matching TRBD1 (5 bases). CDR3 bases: TGTGCCTGGAGTGCCGACAGAAAAGAGACCCAGTACTTC. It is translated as CAWSADRKETQYF.